These 30 T cell receptor beta chains originate from one sample sequenced in a study of shared clonotypes between healthy human individuals. TCRdb keeps only in-frame clones here, not all; method: immunoSEQ multiplex PCR. The sample includes about 380,000 clones, about 96% seen only once; the top ten take 0.32%. The specimen sequenced was memory CD8+ T cells sorted from blood. Subset specified: CD45RO+ cells pooled with CCR7-negative TemRA cells. All receptors derive from a man under 40 in good health.

This chain uses TRBV10-3 with TRBJ1-6; the D gene is possibly TRBD1 (5 bases). Germline V lookup: CDR1 ENHRY, CDR2 SYGVKD. Deletions cut 10 bases from V and 0 bases from J, with 13 bases between. The CDR3 has 15 amino acids. CDR3 in amino acids: CATRDGHSYNSPLHF. The CDR3 DNA sequence: TGTGCCACTAGGGACGGACACTCCTATAATTCACCCCTCCACTTT.

The chain joins TRBV18 to TRBJ1-2, with TRBD1 matching over 9 bases. J was trimmed by 8 bases and V by 2 bases; bases with no gene match: 9. CDR3 length: 15 residues. Germline-derived CDR1 and CDR2 are KGHSH and LQKENI. The CDR3 DNA reads as TGTGCCAGCTCACCATCCACAGGGGGCCAGGGCGGCTACACCTTC. Residues: CASSPSTGGQGGYTF.

This chain links TRBV30 with TRBJ2-4, with 9 bases matching TRBD1. The CDR3 is made up of 13 amino acids. The germline V gene has CDR1 GTSNPN and CDR2 SVGIG (reference sequence). Trimming took 3 bases from V and 7 from J; bases not matched to a gene: 4. The CDR3 DNA reads as TGTGCCTGGAGCTTCGGACAGGGGAACATTCAGTACTTC. This sequence encodes CAWSFGQGNIQYF.

This clone was detected once. The V call is TRBV6-6, the J call TRBJ2-2, with 7 bases identical to TRBD2. The CDR3 has 16 amino acids. The V segment lost 6 bases and the J segment 5 bases; nucleotides outside the gene matches: 12. The germline V gene has CDR1 MNHNY and CDR2 SVGAGI (reference sequence). The CDR3 spells CASSLMSGGLTGELFF. The DNA for the CDR3 is TGTGCCAGCAGCCTGATGTCCGGGGGGTTAACCGGGGAGCTGTTTTTT.

This rearrangement joins TRBV11-1 to TRBJ2-6; 11 nucleotides line up with TRBD2. V dropped 1 base and J dropped 1; count of bases not matched to a gene: 0. This CDR3 has 17 residues. Germline CDR1 is SGHAT and CDR2 is FQDESV (reference sequence). The CDR3 region is CASSLGLAGSGANVLTF. The DNA of the CDR3 is TGTGCCAGCAGCTTAGGACTAGCGGGGTCTGGGGCCAACGTCCTGACTTTC.

The chain has TRBV4-2 and TRBJ2-7; 9 positions agree with TRBD2. With 4 bases clipped from V and 0 bases from J, the junction kept 4 bases outside the gene matches. Germline CDR1 is LGHNA and CDR2 is YNFKEQ. The length of the CDR3 is 15 residues. The CDR3 spells CASSPLAGSSYEQYF. The CDR3 bases are TGTGCCAGCAGCCCCCTAGCGGGGTCCTCCTACGAGCAGTACTTC.

The chain couples TRBV9 to TRBJ1-5, with D possibly TRBD1 on 5 matching bases. Germline assignment: CDR1 SGDLS and CDR2 YYNGEE. CDR3 length equals 13 residues. The germline V and J ends were trimmed by 2 bases and 3 bases, with 6 bases remaining between them. CDR3 sequence (DNA): TGTGCCAGCAGCGTGGGGCTCAATCAGCCCCAGCATTTT. Translating gives CASSVGLNQPQHF.

The CDR3 protein is CASRTGIPDTQYF. In nucleotides, the CDR3 is TGTGCCAGCAGGACAGGAATCCCAGATACGCAGTATTTT. The chain links TRBV6-6 to TRBJ2-3; the D gene is possibly TRBD1 (6 bases). V was pared by 6 bases and J by 4 bases, with 11 bases between. Germline-derived CDR1 and CDR2 are MNHNY and SVGAGI (reference sequence). This CDR3 is 13 amino acids long.

The CDR3 DNA reads TGTGCCAGCAGTTCCCCTCGAGGGAGGGCCACAGATACGCAGTATTTT. This sequence encodes CASSSPRGRATDTQYF. This chain joins TRBV27 and TRBJ2-3; 7 nucleotides match TRBD2. CDR3 size: 16 residues. J gave up 2 bases and V 4 bases, and 9 bases lay outside the gene matches. Germline CDR1 and CDR2: MNHEY and SMNVEV (reference sequence).

The chain links TRBV29-1 to TRBJ2-5; no clear D. Germline loops: CDR1 SQVTM, CDR2 ANQGSEA. V shed 5 bases and J shed 2 bases, with 9 bases lying between them. CDR3 length equals 12 residues. CDR3 in DNA: TGCAGCGTTCTCCAGACACAAGAGACCCAGTACTTC. Its protein is CSVLQTQETQYF.

This clone was picked up one time. The chain has TRBV30 and TRBJ2-7, with 12 positions matching TRBD2. The V gene end was trimmed by 6 bases and the J gene end by 3 bases; junction bases not matched to a gene: 6. The length of the CDR3 is 14 residues. Germline V lookup: CDR1 GTSNPN, CDR2 SVGIG (reference sequence). CDR3 region: CACNGLAGFYEQYF. As DNA, the CDR3 is TGTGCCTGTAATGGACTAGCGGGATTCTACGAGCAGTACTTC.

The rearrangement uses TRBV7-9 and TRBJ1-4, with 8 bases that match TRBD1. Per germline, CDR1 SEHNR and CDR2 FQNEAQ (reference sequence). The V gene end was trimmed by 5 bases and the J gene end by 3 bases; junction bases not matched to a gene: 11. The CDR3 is 17 residues long. This CDR3 is CASSPARQGASNEKLFF. The CDR3 region has the DNA TGTGCCAGCAGCCCCGCGAGGCAGGGGGCATCTAATGAAAAACTGTTTTTT.

The CDR3: CASSFRRTHIAGELFF. In DNA form, the CDR3 reads TGTGCCAGCAGCTTTCGCCGGACTCACATTGCCGGGGAGCTGTTTTTT. The chain combines TRBV7-2 with TRBJ2-2; a weak D match, TRBD2 (5 bases). The CDR3 totals 16 residues. Trimming took 3 bases from V and 6 from J, leaving 17 bases between them. CDR1 SGHTA and CDR2 FQGNSA come from the germline V gene.

The CDR3 here is CASSQGASGANVLTF. The CDR3 coding sequence is TGTGCCAGCTCACAGGGGGCCTCTGGGGCCAACGTCCTGACTTTC. The rearrangement links TRBV18 to TRBJ2-6; 7 nucleotides line up with TRBD1. The CDR3 spans 15 residues. Trimming cost V 4 bases and J 0 bases; bases outside gene matches: 0. Germline V gene lookup returns CDR1 KGHSH and CDR2 LQKENI.

The rearrangement joins TRBV2 to TRBJ2-7, with 7 bases lining up with TRBD1. Germline trimming cut 7 bases from V and 0 bases from J; bases unmatched to any gene: 9. Per germline, CDR1 SNHLY and CDR2 FYNNEI. CDR3 length: 15 amino acids. The CDR3 sequence: CASKLRDSYSYEQYF. The CDR3 DNA reads as TGTGCCAGCAAATTGAGGGACAGTTACTCCTACGAGCAGTACTTC.

The rearrangement joins TRBV5-5 to TRBJ1-1, with D uncertain. CDR1 SGHKS and CDR2 YYEKEE come from the germline V gene (reference sequence). There are 12 residues in the CDR3. Trimming stripped 0 bases from V and 9 bases from J, with 9 bases between. CDR3 in amino acids: CASSLGAGQAFF. The CDR3 DNA is TGTGCCAGCAGCTTGGGGGCAGGCCAAGCTTTCTTT. Together with reference TRBV5-5 and TRBJ1-1, the CDR3 gives the full variable domain: DAGVTQSPTHLIKTRGQQVTLRCSPISGHKSVSWYQQVLGQGPQFIFQYYEKEERGRGNFPDRFSARQFPNYSSELNVNALLLGDSALYLCASSLGAGQAFFGQGTRLTVV.

This chain's CDR3 is CSARIGYGYTF. The CDR3 DNA reads as TGCAGTGCTAGGATAGGCTATGGCTACACCTTC. This chain connects TRBV20-1 to TRBJ1-2; D ambiguous. V dropped 3 bases and J dropped 4 bases, with 6 bases sitting between them. There are 11 residues in the CDR3. Germline values: CDR1 DFQATT, CDR2 SNEGSKA (reference sequence).

The sample holds one count of this clone. The J gene is TRBJ1-2, the V gene TRBV7-8, with D possibly being TRBD1 (5 bases). The V and J ends lost 5 bases and 1 base respectively, with 14 bases between them. CDR1 is SGHVS, CDR2 FQNEAQ, per germline. The CDR3 length is 15 residues. In DNA, the CDR3 is TGTGCCAGCAGCCCCTGGACACCTCTTAACTATGGCTACACCTTC. It encodes CASSPWTPLNYGYTF.

This chain links TRBV23-1 with TRBJ2-5; TRBD2 matches at 14 bases. TRBV23-1 is reported as an ORF; its role is uncertain. With 3 bases clipped from V and 6 bases from J, the junction kept 9 bases outside the gene matches. CDR3 length equals 17 residues. The CDR3: CASSHPRGLAGAKTQYF. The DNA of the CDR3 is TGCGCCAGCAGTCACCCCCGGGGACTAGCGGGAGCGAAGACCCAGTACTTC.

About this clone itself: Other nucleotide sequences in the sample specify the same CDR3. J is TRBJ2-7 and V is TRBV6-5; D gene ambiguous. The CDR3 is made up of 11 amino acids. Germline CDR1 reads MNHEY; CDR2 reads SVGAGI. The ends were cut back, 3 bases at V and 5 bases at J, with 5 bases in the middle. The CDR3 bases are TGTGCCAGCAGTTATTCGGACGAGCAGTACTTC. This translates into CASSYSDEQYF.

The rearrangement joins TRBV18 to TRBJ2-7; TRBD1 might be the D (6 bases). The CDR3 length is 12 residues. V lost 5 bases and J lost 9, with 14 bases in between. CDR1 and CDR2 (germline): KGHSH, LQKENI. CDR3 bases: TGTGCCAGCTCATCCGGACAGAAAGTGCAGTACTTC. It translates to CASSSGQKVQYF.

The V call is TRBV29-1, the J call TRBJ2-3; perhaps TRBD1 as D (6 bases). Germline values: CDR1 SQVTM, CDR2 ANQGSEA. This CDR3 is 16 amino acids long. Trimming took off 1 base at V and 2 bases at J, with 16 bases between the two ends. CDR3 in amino acids: CSVEARIGQLTDTQYF. The DNA of the CDR3 is TGCAGCGTTGAAGCCAGGATCGGACAGCTCACAGATACGCAGTATTTT.

This chain joins TRBV15 and TRBJ2-7; D is uncertain. Germline CDR1 and CDR2: LNHNV and YYDKDF (reference sequence). CDR3 size: 17 residues. Trimming shortened V by 2 bases and J by 0 bases, and 17 bases separated the two germline ends. The CDR3 protein is CATSRTKPFGPSYEQYF. The CDR3 DNA reads TGTGCCACCAGCAGAACGAAACCGTTCGGGCCCTCCTACGAGCAGTACTTC.

The rearrangement joins TRBV7-9 to TRBJ1-5; no clear D. This CDR3 has 12 amino acids. Trimming took 0 bases from V and 5 from J, leaving 2 bases between them. The germline gives CDR1 SEHNR, CDR2 FQNEAQ (reference sequence). The CDR3 protein is CASSLADQPQHF. Here the CDR3 DNA reads TGTGCCAGCAGCTTAGCCGATCAGCCCCAGCATTTT.

The chain carries TRBV10-1 and TRBJ2-5; 9 nucleotides agree with TRBD2. This CDR3 contains 15 residues. Germline V gives CDR1 WNHNN, CDR2 SYGVQD (reference sequence). The junction had 2 bases not matched to a gene; V was cut back by 2 bases and J by 1 base. The CDR3 DNA reads as TGCGCCAGCAGTGAGGCTAGCGGGATCCAAGAGACCCAGTACTTC. Its protein product is CASSEASGIQETQYF.

The gene calls are TRBV6-5 and TRBJ1-2; 9 bases are a match to TRBD1. The germline CDR1 and CDR2 sequences are MNHEY and SVGAGI. This CDR3 region has 13 residues. The V segment lost 3 bases and the J segment 7 bases; nucleotides outside the gene matches: 3. CDR3 nucleotides: TGTGCCAGCAGTTATTCACAGGGGGCTGGCTACACCTTC. Translating it yields CASSYSQGAGYTF.

This chain uses TRBV2 with TRBJ2-2; D perhaps matches TRBD1 (5 bases). The germline gives CDR1 SNHLY, CDR2 FYNNEI. Trimming removed 4 bases from V and 4 bases from J, with 7 bases in between. This CDR3 region has 13 residues. CDR3 sequence reads: CASSVQGTGELFF. The CDR3 DNA follows: TGTGCCAGCAGTGTGCAGGGCACCGGGGAGCTGTTTTTT.

The V and J genes are TRBV14 and TRBJ1-4, with TRBD1 identical over 11 bases. Trimming removed 3 bases from V and 10 bases from J; junction bases left unmatched: 4. The CDR3 runs to 14 residues. Germline CDR1 reads SGHDN; CDR2 reads FVKESK. Written as DNA, the CDR3 is TGTGCCAGCAGCCAGGACAGGGGGCGAGGAAAACTGTTTTTT. Translation gives CASSQDRGRGKLFF.

The CDR3 here is CASSLGPGELFF. The CDR3 nucleotides are TGTGCCAGCAGCTTAGGGCCCGGGGAGCTGTTTTTT. The rearrangement uses TRBV7-8 and TRBJ2-2; no clear D. CDR3 length: 12 amino acids. The V gene lost 1 base and the J gene lost 6 bases, with 3 bases spanning the gap. The germline V gene encodes CDR1 SGHVS and CDR2 FQNEAQ.

In this sample, this clone turned up once. The chain has TRBV5-6 and TRBJ2-1; D ambiguous. V lost 2 bases to trimming and J lost 4 bases, with 13 bases between them. Germline lookup yields CDR1 SGHDT and CDR2 YYEEEE. The length of the CDR3 is 15 residues. CDR3 loop: CASSFGRTVYNEQFF. Here the CDR3 DNA reads TGTGCCAGCAGCTTTGGACGGACGGTTTACAATGAGCAGTTCTTC.